The clone carrying this T cell receptor (beta chain) appeared a few times. No antigen is known for it. This entry is derived from a study of T cell repertoires in cytomegalovirus infection. Looking at the study overall: Indicated by public TCR beta signatures were CMV infection and matching HLA type.

Each CDR3 protein is one row after TCRdb ran MiXCR on the reads. This table holds over 250,000 distinct CDR3 sequences, roughly 26% found once. Study results and limitations: Dominating the ex vivo response were HLA-C-restricted CMV-specific TCR beta clonotypes. Cumulative public TCR beta family frequency identified carriers of CMV plus the relevant HLA.

Trimming stripped 7 bases from V and 9 bases from J, with 31 bases between. Germline CDR1 WSHSY, CDR2 SAAADI. The CDR3 runs to 18 residues. Sample: PBMCs. The TCR was taken from a human donor in good health (CMV status not recorded). Some clones in this sample may be carry-over from other donors' samples. The rearrangement links TRBV10-2 to TRBJ2-1; TRBD1 might be the D (6 bases). In DNA form, the CDR3 reads TGCGCCAGCACCGGCACCCAGCACCCGACAGGACGGGCTGGTGAGCAGTTCTTC. Protein: CASTGTQHPTGRAGEQFF.